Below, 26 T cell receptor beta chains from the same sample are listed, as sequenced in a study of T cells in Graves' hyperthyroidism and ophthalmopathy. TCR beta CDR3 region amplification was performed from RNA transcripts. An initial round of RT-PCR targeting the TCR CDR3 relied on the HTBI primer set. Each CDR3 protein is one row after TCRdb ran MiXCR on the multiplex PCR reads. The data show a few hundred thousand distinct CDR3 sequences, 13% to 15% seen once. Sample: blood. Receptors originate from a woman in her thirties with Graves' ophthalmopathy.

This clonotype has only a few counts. CDR3: CASSLAQGGLGTEAFF. The CDR3 nucleotides read TGTGCCAGCAGTTTAGCTCAGGGGGGATTAGGGACTGAAGCTTTCTTT. The V gene is TRBV12-3 or TRBV12-4, the J gene TRBJ1-1; 7 nucleotides agree with TRBD1. V lost 0 bases and J lost 5; bases outside the gene matches: 9. There are 16 residues in the CDR3.

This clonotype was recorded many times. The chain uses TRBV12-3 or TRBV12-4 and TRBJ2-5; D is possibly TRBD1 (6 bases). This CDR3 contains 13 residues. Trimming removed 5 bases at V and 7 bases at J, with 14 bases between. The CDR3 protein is CASSPAQGGTQYF. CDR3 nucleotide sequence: TGTGCCAGCAGTCCGGCCCAAGGGGGGACCCAGTACTTC.

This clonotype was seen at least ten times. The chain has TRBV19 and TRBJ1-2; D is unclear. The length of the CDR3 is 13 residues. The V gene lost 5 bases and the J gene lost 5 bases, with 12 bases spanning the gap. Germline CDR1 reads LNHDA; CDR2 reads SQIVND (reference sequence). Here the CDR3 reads CASSDRDGYGYTF. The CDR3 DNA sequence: TGTGCCAGTAGTGACCGCGACGGTTATGGCTACACCTTC.

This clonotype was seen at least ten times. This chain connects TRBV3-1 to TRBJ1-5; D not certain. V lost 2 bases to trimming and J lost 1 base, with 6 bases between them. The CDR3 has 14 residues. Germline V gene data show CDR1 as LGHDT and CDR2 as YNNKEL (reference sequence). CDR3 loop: CASSQRESNQPQHF. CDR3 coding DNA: TGTGCCAGCAGCCAACGGGAAAGCAATCAGCCCCAGCATTTT. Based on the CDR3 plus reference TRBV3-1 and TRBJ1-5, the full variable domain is DTAVSQTPKYLVTQMGNDKSIKCEQNLGHDTMYWYKQDSKKFLKIMFSYNNKELIINETVPNRFSPKSPDKAHLNLHINSLELGDSAVYFCASSQRESNQPQHFGDGTRLSIL.

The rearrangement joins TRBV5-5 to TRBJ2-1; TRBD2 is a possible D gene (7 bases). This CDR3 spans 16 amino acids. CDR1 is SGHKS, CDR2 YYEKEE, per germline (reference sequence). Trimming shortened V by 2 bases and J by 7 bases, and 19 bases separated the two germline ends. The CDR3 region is CASSFPILAGANEQFF. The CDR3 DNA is TGTGCCAGCAGCTTTCCCATTTTGGCGGGGGCTAATGAGCAGTTCTTC.

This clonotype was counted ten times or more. CDR3 in amino acids: CASYGPSSTSGGQETQYF. The CDR3 nucleotides are TGTGCCAGCTATGGCCCCTCCTCGACTAGCGGGGGTCAAGAGACCCAGTACTTC. V is TRBV11-2 and J is TRBJ2-5; 12 nucleotides align to TRBD2. Trimming took 8 bases from V and 2 from J; bases not matched to a gene: 15. Per germline, CDR1 SGHAT and CDR2 FQNNGV. The CDR3 extends over 18 amino acids.

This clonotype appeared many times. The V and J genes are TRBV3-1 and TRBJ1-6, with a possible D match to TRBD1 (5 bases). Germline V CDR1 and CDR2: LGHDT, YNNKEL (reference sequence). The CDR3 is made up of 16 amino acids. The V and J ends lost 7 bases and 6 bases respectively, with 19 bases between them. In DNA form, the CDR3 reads TGTGCCAGCACCCCCACAGTTGGGGCGGGTAATTCACCCCTCCACTTT. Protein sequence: CASTPTVGAGNSPLHF.

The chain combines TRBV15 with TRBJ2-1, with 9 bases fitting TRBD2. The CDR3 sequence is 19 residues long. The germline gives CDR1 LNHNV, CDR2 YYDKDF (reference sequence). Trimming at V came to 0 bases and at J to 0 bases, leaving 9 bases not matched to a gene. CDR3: CATSRDTGGGAFSYNEQFF. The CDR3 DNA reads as TGTGCCACCAGCAGAGATACGGGCGGGGGGGCTTTCTCCTACAATGAGCAGTTCTTC.

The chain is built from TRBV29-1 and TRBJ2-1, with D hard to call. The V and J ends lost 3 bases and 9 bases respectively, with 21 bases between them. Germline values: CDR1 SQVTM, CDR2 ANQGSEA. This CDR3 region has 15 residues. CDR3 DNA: TGCAGCGTTGAGCGGCTATCGACCTCCGTAGGTGAGCAGTTCTTC. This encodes CSVERLSTSVGEQFF.

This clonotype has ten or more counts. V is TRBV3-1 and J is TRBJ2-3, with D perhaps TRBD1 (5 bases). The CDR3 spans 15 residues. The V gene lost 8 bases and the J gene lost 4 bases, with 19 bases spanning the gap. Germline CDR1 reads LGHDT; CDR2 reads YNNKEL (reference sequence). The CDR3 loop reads CASSPPQGFADTQYF. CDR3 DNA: TGTGCCAGCTCACCACCCCAGGGTTTCGCAGATACGCAGTATTTT.

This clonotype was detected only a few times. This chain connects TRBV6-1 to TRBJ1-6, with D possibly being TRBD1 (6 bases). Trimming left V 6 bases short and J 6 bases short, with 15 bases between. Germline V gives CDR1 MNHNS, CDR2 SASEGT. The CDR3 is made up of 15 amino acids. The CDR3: CASSPLGGPNSPLHF. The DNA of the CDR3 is TGTGCCAGCAGCCCGCTCGGGGGGCCTAATTCACCCCTCCACTTT.

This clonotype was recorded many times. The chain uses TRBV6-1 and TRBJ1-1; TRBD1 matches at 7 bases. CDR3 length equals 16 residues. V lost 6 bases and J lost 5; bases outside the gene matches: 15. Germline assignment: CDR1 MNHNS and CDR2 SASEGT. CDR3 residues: CASRLQGLKGWTEAFF. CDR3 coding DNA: TGTGCCAGCAGATTACAGGGGCTCAAAGGATGGACTGAAGCTTTCTTT.

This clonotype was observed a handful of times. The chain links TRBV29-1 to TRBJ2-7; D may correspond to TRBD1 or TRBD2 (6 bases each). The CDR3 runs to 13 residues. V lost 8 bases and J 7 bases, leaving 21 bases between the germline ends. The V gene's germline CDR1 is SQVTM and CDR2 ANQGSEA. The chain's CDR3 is CSTRDSGGGEQYF. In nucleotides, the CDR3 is TGCAGCACCAGGGACTCTGGGGGCGGGGAGCAGTACTTC.

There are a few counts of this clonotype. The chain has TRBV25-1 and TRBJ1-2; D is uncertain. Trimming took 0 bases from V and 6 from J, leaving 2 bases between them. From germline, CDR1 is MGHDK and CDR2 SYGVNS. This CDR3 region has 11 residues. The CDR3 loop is CASSEYDGYTF. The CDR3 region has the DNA TGTGCCAGCAGTGAATATGATGGCTACACCTTC.

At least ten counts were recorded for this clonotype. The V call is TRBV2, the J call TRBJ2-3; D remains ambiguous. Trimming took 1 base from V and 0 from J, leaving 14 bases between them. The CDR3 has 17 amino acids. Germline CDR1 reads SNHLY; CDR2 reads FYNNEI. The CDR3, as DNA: TGTGCCAGCAGTGAAGATCCCCGTAAGCGAAGCACAGATACGCAGTATTTT. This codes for CASSEDPRKRSTDTQYF.

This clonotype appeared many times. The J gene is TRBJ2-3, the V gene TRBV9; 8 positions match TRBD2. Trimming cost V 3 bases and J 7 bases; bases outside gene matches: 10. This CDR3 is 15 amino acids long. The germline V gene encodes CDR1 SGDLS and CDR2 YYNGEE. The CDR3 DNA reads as TGTGCCAGCAGCGATCGGACTAGCTGGGAGAATACGCAGTATTTT. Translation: CASSDRTSWENTQYF.

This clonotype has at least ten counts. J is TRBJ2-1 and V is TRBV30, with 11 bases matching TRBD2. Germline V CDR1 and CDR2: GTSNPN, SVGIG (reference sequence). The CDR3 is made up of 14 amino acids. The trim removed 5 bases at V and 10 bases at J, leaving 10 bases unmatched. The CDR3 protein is CAWARLAGRGEQFF. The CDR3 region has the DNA TGTGCCTGGGCACGACTAGCGGGGAGGGGGGAGCAGTTCTTC.

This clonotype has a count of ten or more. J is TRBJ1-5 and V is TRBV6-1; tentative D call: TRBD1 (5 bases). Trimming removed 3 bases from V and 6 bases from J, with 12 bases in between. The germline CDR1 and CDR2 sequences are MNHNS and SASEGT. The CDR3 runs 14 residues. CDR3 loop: CASSDRGKGQPQHF. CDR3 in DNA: TGTGCCAGCAGTGATAGGGGTAAGGGTCAGCCCCAGCATTTT.

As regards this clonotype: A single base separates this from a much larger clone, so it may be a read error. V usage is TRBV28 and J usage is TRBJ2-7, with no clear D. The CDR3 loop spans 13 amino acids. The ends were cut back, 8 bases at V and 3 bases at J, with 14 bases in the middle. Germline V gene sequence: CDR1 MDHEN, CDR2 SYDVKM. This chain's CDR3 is CASGLPAGYEQYF. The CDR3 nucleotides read TGTGCCAGCGGTCTCCCCGCAGGCTACGAGCAGTACTTC. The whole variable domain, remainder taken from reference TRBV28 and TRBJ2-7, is DVKVTQSSRYLVKRTGEKVFLECVQDMDHENMFWYRQDPGLGLRLIYFSYDVKMKEKGDIPEGYSVSREKKERFSLILESASTNQTSMYLCASGLPAGYEQYFGPGTRLTVT.

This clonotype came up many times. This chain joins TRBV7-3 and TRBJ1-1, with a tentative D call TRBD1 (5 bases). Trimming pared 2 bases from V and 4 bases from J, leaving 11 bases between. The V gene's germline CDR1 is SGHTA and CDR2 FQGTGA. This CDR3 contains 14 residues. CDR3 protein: CASSLGGSSTEAFF. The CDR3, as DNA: TGTGCCAGCAGCTTAGGGGGATCCTCCACTGAAGCTTTCTTT.

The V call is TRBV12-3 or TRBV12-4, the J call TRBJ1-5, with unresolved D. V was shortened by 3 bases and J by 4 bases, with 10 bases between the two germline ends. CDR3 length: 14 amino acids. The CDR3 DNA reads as TGTGCCAGCAGTTTTGGACCGAGGAATCAGCCCCAGCATTTT. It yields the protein CASSFGPRNQPQHF.

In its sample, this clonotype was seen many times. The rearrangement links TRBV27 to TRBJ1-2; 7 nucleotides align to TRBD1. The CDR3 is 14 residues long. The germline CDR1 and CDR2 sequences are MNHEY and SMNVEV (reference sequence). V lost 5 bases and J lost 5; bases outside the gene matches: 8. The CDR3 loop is CASSTTGVGYGYTF. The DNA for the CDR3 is TGTGCCAGCAGTACCACAGGGGTAGGGTATGGCTACACCTTC.

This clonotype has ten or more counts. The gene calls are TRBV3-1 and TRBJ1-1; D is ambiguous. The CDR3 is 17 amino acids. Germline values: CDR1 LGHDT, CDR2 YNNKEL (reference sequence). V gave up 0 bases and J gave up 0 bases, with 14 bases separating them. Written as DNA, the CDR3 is TGTGCCAGCAGCCAAGATGGTAAGAGGATAATGAACACTGAAGCTTTCTTT. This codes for CASSQDGKRIMNTEAFF. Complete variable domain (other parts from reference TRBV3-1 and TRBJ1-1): DTAVSQTPKYLVTQMGNDKSIKCEQNLGHDTMYWYKQDSKKFLKIMFSYNNKELIINETVPNRFSPKSPDKAHLNLHINSLELGDSAVYFCASSQDGKRIMNTEAFFGQGTRLTVV.

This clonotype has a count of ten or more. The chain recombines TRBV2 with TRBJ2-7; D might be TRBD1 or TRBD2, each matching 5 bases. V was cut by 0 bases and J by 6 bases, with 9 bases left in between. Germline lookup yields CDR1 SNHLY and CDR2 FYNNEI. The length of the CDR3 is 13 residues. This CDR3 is CASSEAGTREQYF. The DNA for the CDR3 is TGTGCCAGCAGTGAAGCCGGGACCCGCGAGCAGTACTTC.

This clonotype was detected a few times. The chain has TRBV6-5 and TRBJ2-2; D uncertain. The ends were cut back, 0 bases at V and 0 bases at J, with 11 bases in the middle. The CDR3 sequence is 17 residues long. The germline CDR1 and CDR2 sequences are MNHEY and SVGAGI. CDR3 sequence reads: CASSYSWQPANTGELFF. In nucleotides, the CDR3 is TGTGCCAGCAGTTACTCATGGCAGCCCGCGAACACCGGGGAGCTGTTTTTT.

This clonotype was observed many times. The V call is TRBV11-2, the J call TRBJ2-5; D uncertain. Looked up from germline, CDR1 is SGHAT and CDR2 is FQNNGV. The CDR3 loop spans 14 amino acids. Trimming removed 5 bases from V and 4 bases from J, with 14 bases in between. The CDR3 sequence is CASSAVFKGETQYF. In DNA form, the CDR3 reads TGTGCCAGCAGCGCCGTATTTAAGGGAGAGACCCAGTACTTC.